Listed below are T cell receptor beta chains from one sample, sequenced in a study of control samples from healthy donors and cancer patients. Measured with immunoSEQ multiplex PCR; TCRdb has only the in-frame clones, and not every one. The sample records about 170,000 clones, roughly 95% being singletons. The sequenced sample consisted of blood. These receptors originate from a woman aged 60-75 years in good health. Each CDR3 is given with its conserved first and last residue. D genes are given only for firm matches. Size is stated for part of the rows, as once, few or many counts, or as a class when the clone is expanded.

D,V,size,J,DNA,CDR3
NA,TRBV2,NA,TRBJ1-3,TGTGCCAGCAGTGGGGCAGGGGAAGGAAACACCATATATTTT,CASSGAGEGNTIYF
TRBD1,TRBV3-1/TRBV3-2,NA,TRBJ1-3,TGTGCCAGCAGACCCTTACCGGGACAGACGAGCTCTGGAAACACCATATATTTT,CASRPLPGQTSSGNTIYF
NA,TRBV19,NA,TRBJ1-5,TGTGCCAGTAGTGCCAGTCATAGCAATCAGCCCCAGCATTTT,CASSASHSNQPQHF
NA,TRBV12-5,NA,TRBJ2-7,TGTGCTAGTGGTTTGGTACTCTTCGCAACCGAGCAGTACTTC,CASGLVLFATEQYF
TRBD1,TRBV2,NA,TRBJ2-2,TGTGCCAGAAGAGCCCCCGGGACAGGGGACACCGGGGAGCTGTTTTTT,CARRAPGTGDTGELFF
NA,TRBV19,once,TRBJ1-4,TGTGCCAGTAGTATCTATATTAATGAAAAACTGTTTTTT,CASSIYINEKLFF
NA,TRBV24-1,NA,TRBJ1-2,TGTGCCACCAGTGATCCGGGGTATGGCTACACCTTC,CATSDPGYGYTF
TRBD1,TRBV25-1,NA,TRBJ1-5,TGTGCCAGCAGTGAAACAGGGGCTCGCAATCAGCCCCAGCATTTT,CASSETGARNQPQHF
NA,TRBV6-2/TRBV6-3,NA,TRBJ2-5,TGTGCCAGCAGTTATTTGCTACAGGGCCAAGAGACCCAGTACTTC,CASSYLLQGQETQYF
TRBD2,TRBV20-1,NA,TRBJ2-5,TGCAGTGCTAGTATGGCTAGCGGGGGGGCGTTACAAGAGACCCAGTACTTC,CSASMASGGALQETQYF
TRBD2,TRBV9,NA,TRBJ2-1,TGTGCCAGCAGCGCCGGACTAGCGGTGCCGGATGAGCAGTTCTTC,CASSAGLAVPDEQFF
NA,TRBV19,NA,TRBJ1-5,TGTGCCAGTAGTATAGATGGGAGCAATCAGCCCCAGCATTTT,CASSIDGSNQPQHF
NA,TRBV10-1,NA,TRBJ2-3,TGCGCCAGCAGTGAAGAGACGGGGGAGTCCCCAGATACGCAGTATTTT,CASSEETGESPDTQYF
NA,TRBV5-6,NA,TRBJ1-2,TGTGCCAGCAGCCGCCTGCGGGGGGATGGCTACACCTTC,CASSRLRGDGYTF
NA,TRBV5-1,NA,TRBJ2-1,TGCGCCAGCAGCTTGGAGGGGTTTGAGCAGTTCTTC,CASSLEGFEQFF
NA,TRBV28,once,TRBJ2-6,TGTGCCAGCAGTCCCGATAACTCTGGGGCCAACGTCCTGACTTTC,CASSPDNSGANVLTF
TRBD1,TRBV19,NA,TRBJ1-5,TGTGCCAGTAGTATTAAGGGGGCAACCCCCGGGAGCAATCAGCCCCAGCATTTT,CASSIKGATPGSNQPQHF
NA,TRBV11-2,NA,TRBJ1-5,TGTGCCAGCAGCTTATCTCCAGGGGGCAATCAGCCCCAGCATTTT,CASSLSPGGNQPQHF
NA,TRBV2,NA,TRBJ2-7,TGTGCCAGCAGAGTACAGGGACCAGCCTACGAGCAGTACTTC,CASRVQGPAYEQYF
NA,TRBV5-1,once,TRBJ1-4,TGCGCCAGCAGCTTGGTTTTTGCGGGAAAGTATGAAAAACTGTTTTTT,CASSLVFAGKYEKLFF
TRBD1,TRBV5-1,NA,TRBJ2-7,TGCGCCAGCAGCTTGGCCGGGACAGGGGCCTACGAGCAGTACTTC,CASSLAGTGAYEQYF
TRBD1,TRBV6-5,NA,TRBJ1-1,TGTGCCAGCAGTTCTCGACAGGGTAGGAGCACTGAAGCTTTCTTT,CASSSRQGRSTEAFF
NA,TRBV7-3,NA,TRBJ1-2,TGTGCCAGCAGCTTGTCCAGGGATGACTATGGCTACACCTTC,CASSLSRDDYGYTF
NA,TRBV7-8,NA,TRBJ2-1,TGTGCCAGCAGCTTAGTTCCCGGGGCCCCCTACAATGAGCAGTTCTTC,CASSLVPGAPYNEQFF
TRBD1,TRBV28,NA,TRBJ1-4,TGTGCCAGCAGTCGCAATCAGGGGGCAACTAATGAAAAACTGTTTTTT,CASSRNQGATNEKLFF
NA,TRBV12-5,NA,TRBJ2-7,TGTGCTAGTGGAGTCAGGGCCGACGAGCAGTACTTC,CASGVRADEQYF
NA,TRBV6-2/TRBV6-3,NA,TRBJ1-3,TGTGCCAGCAGTTACTCGTCACGTGGTCGCTCTGGAAACACCATATATTTT,CASSYSSRGRSGNTIYF
NA,TRBV11-2,once,TRBJ1-1,TGTGCCAGCAGCTTAGTGTGGGCCCCGAACACTGAAGCTTTCTTT,CASSLVWAPNTEAFF